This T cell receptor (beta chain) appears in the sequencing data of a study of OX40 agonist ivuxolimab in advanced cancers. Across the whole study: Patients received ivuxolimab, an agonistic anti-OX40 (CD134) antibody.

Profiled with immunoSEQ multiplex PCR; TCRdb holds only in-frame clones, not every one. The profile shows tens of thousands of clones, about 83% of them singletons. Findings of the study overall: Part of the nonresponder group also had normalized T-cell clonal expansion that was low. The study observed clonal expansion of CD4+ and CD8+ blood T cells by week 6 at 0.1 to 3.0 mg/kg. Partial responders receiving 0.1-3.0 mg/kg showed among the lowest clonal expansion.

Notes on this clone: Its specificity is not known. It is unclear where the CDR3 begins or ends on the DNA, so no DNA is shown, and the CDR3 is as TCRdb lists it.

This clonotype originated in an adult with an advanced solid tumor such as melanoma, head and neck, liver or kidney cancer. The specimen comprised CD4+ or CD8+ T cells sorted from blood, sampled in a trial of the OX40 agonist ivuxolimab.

This CDR3 reads CASSSSGVGNTIYF. V gene TRBV28 combines with J gene TRBJ1-3. Termini included, the CDR3 measures 14 amino acids. Germline CDR1 is MDHEN and CDR2 is SYDVKM.